One and the same sample provided the 10 T cell receptor beta chains below, sequenced in a study of blood T cells in healthy people across ages. Through a sample-barcoded 5' primer and a J-beta primer mix, a second PCR was run for roughly 6 to 11 cycles. One entry per CDR3 protein results from TCRdb running MiXCR on the 5' RACE reads. Counted here are some 640,000 distinct CDR3 sequences, approximately 30% occurring once; the ten biggest clones make up less than 20%. The specimen sequenced was blood. All receptors derive from a woman of 80 years or more in good health.

This clonotype was observed many times. The chain uses TRBV18 and TRBJ1-4; D is undetermined. In germline, CDR1 is KGHSH, CDR2 LQKENI. V lost 6 bases and J 2 bases, leaving 7 bases between the germline ends. The CDR3 covers 13 residues. In nucleotides, the CDR3 is TGTGCCAGCTCGACTGGGACTAATGAAAAACTGTTTTTT. This translates into CASSTGTNEKLFF. Based on the CDR3 plus reference TRBV18 and TRBJ1-4, the full variable domain is NAGVMQNPRHLVRRRGQEARLRCSPMKGHSHVYWYRQLPEEGLKFMVYLQKENIIDESGMPKERFSAEFPKEGPSILRIQQVVRGDSAAYFCASSTGTNEKLFFGSGTQLSVL.

With regard to this clonotype: A much larger clone lies a single base off, so this may be a read error. The chain couples TRBV7-3 to TRBJ2-1, with 9 bases that match TRBD2. The CDR3 length is 16 residues. The germline V gene encodes CDR1 SGHTA and CDR2 FQGTGA. J was trimmed by 4 bases and V by 7 bases; bases with no gene match: 11. DNA of the CDR3: TGTGCCAGCAACTTGATAGCGGGGGACCAATACAATGAGCAGTTCTTC. Its translation is CASNLIAGDQYNEQFF.

This clonotype was seen at least ten times. The gene calls are TRBV24-1 and TRBJ2-3; D is tentatively TRBD1 or TRBD2 (5 bases each). Trimming removed 0 bases from V and 4 bases from J, with 10 bases in between. CDR1 and CDR2 from the germline V gene are KGHDR and SFDVKD. The CDR3 runs to 15 residues. The CDR3 reads CATSDLNRDADTQYF. CDR3 coding DNA: TGTGCCACCAGTGATTTGAACCGGGACGCAGATACGCAGTATTTT.

In its sample, this clonotype was seen many times. The chain combines TRBV6-6 with TRBJ2-7; D possibly uses TRBD1 or TRBD2 (6 bases each). This CDR3 has 13 amino acids. The V end was cut by 5 bases, the J end by 2 bases, with 10 bases between. CDR1 is MNHNY, CDR2 SVGAGI, per germline (reference sequence). This CDR3 is CASSRGQAYEQYF. DNA for the CDR3: TGTGCCAGCAGTCGGGGGCAGGCCTACGAGCAGTACTTC.

The V call is TRBV7-9, the J call TRBJ1-3, with a weak D call TRBD1 (6 bases). Trimming removed 1 base from V and 4 bases from J, with 14 bases in between. Germline assignment: CDR1 SEHNR and CDR2 FQNEAQ (reference sequence). CDR3 length: 16 amino acids. The CDR3 loop reads CASSLVVGAPGNTIYF. The CDR3 DNA is TGTGCCAGCAGCTTAGTGGTGGGGGCGCCCGGAAACACCATATATTTT.

This clonotype was counted at least ten times. The chain carries TRBV6-5 and TRBJ2-5; maybe TRBD2 (6 bases). Germline V gene sequence: CDR1 MNHEY, CDR2 SVGAGI. V was clipped by 5 bases and J by 5 bases, with 12 bases between them. This CDR3 is 13 amino acids long. This CDR3 reads CASSGGVTETQYF. In DNA, the CDR3 is TGTGCCAGCAGTGGCGGGGTAACGGAGACCCAGTACTTC.

This CDR3 reads CASSRLGRGEQYF. The CDR3 bases are TGTGCCAGCAGCCGTCTTGGGCGGGGCGAGCAGTACTTC. The chain joins TRBV3-1 to TRBJ2-7; D is possibly TRBD2 (6 bases). The CDR3 loop spans 13 amino acids. Trimming removed 4 bases from V and 6 bases from J, with 13 bases in between. In germline, CDR1 is LGHDT, CDR2 YNNKEL (reference sequence).

This clonotype was counted ten times or more. The CDR3 loop reads CASSSVGNSYEQYF. CDR3 DNA sequence: TGTGCCAGCAGTTCCGTTGGGAATTCCTACGAGCAGTACTTC. This chain connects TRBV27 to TRBJ2-7; no clear D gene. In germline, CDR1 is MNHEY, CDR2 SMNVEV (reference sequence). V was clipped by 4 bases and J by 1 base, with 11 bases between them. CDR3 length: 14 residues.

This clonotype was seen many times. CDR3 nucleotide sequence: TGCGCCAGCAGCTCGGGACAGCAGGATTCACCCCTCCACTTT. Translation gives CASSSGQQDSPLHF. This chain links TRBV5-1 with TRBJ1-6, with 7 bases identical to TRBD1. The CDR3 length is 14 residues. V gave up 3 bases and J gave up 8 bases; unmatched junction bases: 5. In germline, CDR1 is SGHRS, CDR2 YFSETQ.

This chain links TRBV19 with TRBJ2-7; 7 bases fit TRBD1. The V gene end was trimmed by 6 bases and the J gene end by 6 bases; junction bases not matched to a gene: 11. This CDR3 comprises 14 residues. Looked up from germline, CDR1 is LNHDA and CDR2 is SQIVND (reference sequence). CDR3 amino acids: CASRNRGWIGEQYF. The CDR3 DNA reads TGTGCCAGTAGAAACAGGGGCTGGATCGGCGAGCAGTACTTC.